This entry describes one TCR beta chain. The data stem from a study of blood T cell repertoires in COVID-19. Generated by immunoSEQ multiplex PCR, the TCRdb table keeps only in-frame clones and is missing some. The top ten hold roughly 2% of the sample, which has 70,000 to 95,000 clones, nearly 85% seen once. Germline V gene sequence: CDR1 SGHTA, CDR2 FQGNSA. V gave up 1 base and J gave up 6 bases; unmatched junction bases: 9. The CDR3 runs to 18 residues. V is TRBV7-2 and J is TRBJ2-2, with 12 bases aligning to TRBD2. The TCR originated in a woman aged 55-69 years with acute or convalescent COVID-19. Sample: peripheral blood. The CDR3 sequence: CASSLEASGRALAGELFF. DNA for the CDR3: TGTGCCAGCAGCTTAGAAGCTAGCGGGAGGGCGTTGGCCGGGGAGCTGTTTTTT.